The entry below describes one TCR beta chain. This sample is drawn from a study of blood T cells in healthy people across ages. Primed by a sample-barcoded 5' primer and a J-beta primer mix, a second PCR proceeded for about 6 to 11 cycles. Samples each returned at least 3 million CDR3-containing paired-end reads. TCRdb used MiXCR to reprocess the 5' RACE reads, holding one entry per CDR3 protein. The table shows over 950,000 distinct CDR3 sequences, with around two fifths occurring only once. Germline V gene sequence: CDR1 MGHRA, CDR2 YSYEKL. This CDR3 spans 16 amino acids. V lost 0 bases to trimming and J lost 0 bases, with 11 bases between them.

The chain employs TRBV4-1 and TRBJ1-1; D is ambiguous. Sequenced: blood. The receptor's source is a man younger than 30 in good health. The CDR3 reads CASSQEWQPMNTEAFF. DNA for the CDR3: TGCGCCAGCAGCCAAGAATGGCAGCCCATGAACACTGAAGCTTTCTTT.